The 30 T cell receptor beta chains in this list originate from one sample, sequenced in a study of OX40 agonist ivuxolimab in advanced cancers. Method: immunoSEQ multiplex PCR; TCRdb's copy keeps in-frame clones and lacks some. This sample has approximately 50,000 clones, with almost 90% found just once. The specimen was CD4+ or CD8+ T cells sorted from blood, collected in a trial of the OX40 agonist ivuxolimab. The receptors originated from an adult with an advanced solid tumor such as melanoma, head and neck, liver or kidney cancer.

V usage is TRBV5-6 and J usage is TRBJ1-2, with D unclear. Germline V CDR1 and CDR2: SGHDT, YYEEEE. Trimming pared 2 bases from V and 0 bases from J, leaving 8 bases between. This CDR3 spans 14 amino acids. The CDR3 DNA sequence: TGTGCCAGCAGCTTAGTCGGAGCTAACTATGGCTACACCTTC. It translates to CASSLVGANYGYTF.

V usage is TRBV18 and J usage is TRBJ2-7; D is perhaps TRBD1 (5 bases). The germline CDR1 and CDR2 sequences are KGHSH and LQKENI. Between the trimmed V and J ends, which lost 0 bases and 0 bases, there was a span of 15 bases. The CDR3 spans 17 residues. CDR3 sequence: CASSPPGWRDSSYEQYF. The CDR3 nucleotides read TGTGCCAGCTCACCACCGGGTTGGAGAGACAGCTCCTACGAGCAGTACTTC.

The gene calls are TRBV10-3 and TRBJ2-1; possible D gene TRBD2, 6 bases. V shed 0 bases and J shed 6 bases, with 9 bases lying between them. CDR1 is ENHRY, CDR2 SYGVKD, per germline. CDR3 length: 14 amino acids. The CDR3 DNA reads TGTGCCATCAGTGAGTCGGGGACTCCCAATGAGCAGTTCTTC. Translating it yields CAISESGTPNEQFF.

V is TRBV2 and J is TRBJ2-1; D is ambiguous. The germline V gene encodes CDR1 SNHLY and CDR2 FYNNEI. Trimming removed 5 bases from V and 4 bases from J, with 9 bases in between. The CDR3 covers 13 residues. Here the CDR3 reads CASSSVSYNEQFF. The CDR3, as DNA: TGTGCCAGCAGTAGCGTTTCATACAATGAGCAGTTCTTC.

The chain joins TRBV19 to TRBJ2-7, with 11 positions matching TRBD1. Looked up from germline, CDR1 is LNHDA and CDR2 is SQIVND (reference sequence). Losses at the gene ends were 3 bases for V and 2 bases for J; bases not matched to a gene: 3. This CDR3 spans 15 amino acids. Written as DNA, the CDR3 is TGTGCCAGTAGTATCAGGACAGGGGGCGCCTACGAGCAGTACTTC. As protein: CASSIRTGGAYEQYF.

The V gene is TRBV9, the J gene TRBJ1-2, with 10 bases fitting TRBD1. Germline-derived CDR1 and CDR2 are SGDLS and YYNGEE. The CDR3 totals 16 residues. V shed 3 bases and J 2 bases; nucleotides not matched to a gene: 7. CDR3: CASSAPGGQGNYGYTF. The CDR3 nucleotides read TGTGCCAGCAGCGCACCGGGGGGACAGGGGAACTATGGCTACACCTTC.

CDR3 in DNA: TGTGCCAGCAGCCCATCCGTCGCTGGGGCCAACGTCCTGACTTTC. This sequence encodes CASSPSVAGANVLTF. The chain employs TRBV11-3 and TRBJ2-6; no clear D. Trimming cost V 5 bases and J 2 bases, with 10 bases left between them. CDR1 and CDR2 from the germline V gene are SGHNT and YENEEA. The length of the CDR3 is 15 residues. The full variable domain, rest sourced from reference TRBV11-3 and TRBJ2-6, is EAGVVQSPRYKIIEKKQPVAFWCNPISGHNTLYWYLQNLGQGPELLIRYENEEAVDDSQLPKDRFSAERLKGVDSTLKIQPAELGDSAVYLCASSPSVAGANVLTFGAGSRLTVL.

The gene calls are TRBV28 and TRBJ2-7; 12 nucleotides agree with TRBD2. Germline V gene sequence: CDR1 MDHEN, CDR2 SYDVKM. With 0 bases clipped from V and 1 base from J, the junction kept 1 base outside the gene matches. There are 16 residues in the CDR3. CDR3 loop: CASSLWGTSGSYEQYF. The CDR3 DNA is TGTGCCAGCAGTTTATGGGGGACTAGCGGGTCCTACGAGCAGTACTTC. Based on the CDR3 plus reference TRBV28 and TRBJ2-7, the full variable domain is DVKVTQSSRYLVKRTGEKVFLECVQDMDHENMFWYRQDPGLGLRLIYFSYDVKMKEKGDIPEGYSVSREKKERFSLILESASTNQTSMYLCASSLWGTSGSYEQYFGPGTRLTVT.

This chain links TRBV5-6 with TRBJ2-5, with D possibly matching TRBD1 (5 bases). The CDR3 is made up of 16 amino acids. Germline V gives CDR1 SGHDT, CDR2 YYEEEE. Deletions cut 2 bases from V and 3 bases from J, with 17 bases between. The DNA for the CDR3 is TGTGCCAGCAGCTTCCAGGGTAGAAGAGAAGAAGAGACCCAGTACTTC. It yields the protein CASSFQGRREEETQYF.

The CDR3 protein is CASTGTSGRSEQYF. The CDR3 nucleotides are TGTGCCAGCACCGGGACTAGCGGGAGGAGCGAGCAGTACTTC. The chain employs TRBV2 and TRBJ2-7; 15 bases agree with TRBD2. Germline lookup yields CDR1 SNHLY and CDR2 FYNNEI. This CDR3 region has 14 residues. V was pared by 7 bases and J by 6 bases, with 4 bases of the junction left unmatched.

This clone was observed a handful of times. V and J are TRBV19 and TRBJ1-1, with D uncertain. The CDR3 runs to 15 residues. CDR1 and CDR2 from the germline V gene are LNHDA and SQIVND (reference sequence). V lost 2 bases, J lost 2 bases, and 12 bases lay in between. The DNA for the CDR3 is TGTGCCAGTAGTATAATGGACGGTAAAAACACTGAAGCTTTCTTT. Protein product: CASSIMDGKNTEAFF.

The chain is built from TRBV29-1 and TRBJ2-5; TRBD1 or TRBD2 may be the D gene (5 bases each). Trimming removed 5 bases at V and 5 bases at J, with 12 bases between. Germline V CDR1 and CDR2: SQVTM, ANQGSEA. CDR3 length: 12 amino acids. The CDR3 DNA reads as TGCAGCGTTTGGGGGAGTGGGGAGACCCAGTACTTC. This gives the protein CSVWGSGETQYF.

The genes are TRBV5-1 and TRBJ2-1; TRBD1 aligns across 9 bases. The CDR3 runs 16 residues. CDR1 and CDR2 from the germline V gene are SGHRS and YFSETQ. Trimming took 3 bases from V and 8 from J; bases not matched to a gene: 12. The CDR3 protein is CASSYAPGQGGYEQFF. CDR3 DNA: TGCGCCAGCAGCTACGCCCCGGGACAGGGTGGCTATGAGCAGTTCTTC.

The chain has TRBV18 and TRBJ2-3, with D maybe TRBD2 (5 bases). Germline lookup yields CDR1 KGHSH and CDR2 LQKENI. Trimming took 4 bases from V and 1 from J, leaving 6 bases between them. The CDR3 runs 13 residues. In nucleotides, the CDR3 is TGTGCCAGCTCACGTAGCGGCACAGATACGCAGTATTTT. This encodes CASSRSGTDTQYF.

This clone was detected once. The J gene is TRBJ2-2, the V gene TRBV30; possibly TRBD1 for D (6 bases). V was shortened by 7 bases and J by 4 bases, with 10 bases between the two germline ends. Germline CDR1 GTSNPN, CDR2 SVGIG (reference sequence). This CDR3 region has 12 residues. The CDR3 nucleotides are TGTGCCTCCCCAGGGGCCACCGGGGAGCTGTTTTTT. Translating gives CASPGATGELFF.

This sequence joins TRBV7-2 and TRBJ2-7, with D perhaps matching TRBD1 (6 bases). The CDR3 length is 14 residues. Trimming removed 6 bases from V and 10 bases from J, with 22 bases in between. In germline, CDR1 is SGHTA, CDR2 FQGNSA. The CDR3 loop is CASRPQQGSRAQYF. The DNA for the CDR3 is TGTGCCAGCAGACCTCAACAGGGTTCCCGAGCACAGTACTTC.

This rearrangement joins TRBV29-1 to TRBJ2-7; D is unclear. The CDR3 totals 10 residues. The germline V and J ends were trimmed by 6 bases and 7 bases, with 10 bases remaining between them. In germline, CDR1 is SQVTM, CDR2 ANQGSEA. For the CDR3, the DNA is TGCAGCGTCATCCTTGGGGAGCAGTACTTC. Translating gives CSVILGEQYF.

This chain links TRBV2 with TRBJ1-5, with 8 bases aligning to TRBD1. V lost 8 bases, J lost 4 bases, and 10 bases stayed unmatched. The CDR3 sequence is 15 residues long. Germline V lookup: CDR1 SNHLY, CDR2 FYNNEI. In DNA, the CDR3 is TGTGCCAGCTGCGACAGGGGCTTGATTAATCAGCCCCAGCATTTT. Its translation: CASCDRGLINQPQHF.

The chain employs TRBV9 and TRBJ2-3; D unclear. CDR3 length: 12 amino acids. CDR1 is SGDLS, CDR2 YYNGEE, per germline. V was cut by 4 bases and J by 5 bases, with 8 bases left in between. The CDR3: CASSLLGDTQYF. CDR3 nucleotide sequence: TGTGCCAGCAGCCTCCTCGGAGATACGCAGTATTTT. The full variable domain, completed using reference TRBV9 and TRBJ2-3, is DSGVTQTPKHLITATGQRVTLRCSPRSGDLSVYWYQQSLDQGLQFLIQYYNGEERAKGNILERFSAQQFPDLHSELNLSSLELGDSALYFCASSLLGDTQYFGPGTRLTVL.

This rearrangement joins TRBV29-1 to TRBJ2-1, with TRBD1 matching 7 bases. From germline, CDR1 is SQVTM and CDR2 ANQGSEA. Losses at the gene ends were 6 bases for V and 5 bases for J; bases not matched to a gene: 10. This CDR3 is 14 amino acids long. CDR3 DNA sequence: TGCAGCGTCGCGACAGGGTTGTACCACAATGAGCAGTTCTTC. Residues: CSVATGLYHNEQFF.

The V call is TRBV6-1, the J call TRBJ1-5; D gene ambiguous. The CDR3 consists of 13 residues. Trimming removed 3 bases from V and 5 bases from J, with 8 bases in between. Germline CDR1 MNHNS, CDR2 SASEGT. The CDR3: CASSELAYQPQHF. CDR3 in DNA: TGTGCCAGCAGTGAGTTGGCGTATCAGCCCCAGCATTTT.

J is TRBJ2-7 and V is TRBV7-8; D is undetermined. Germline CDR1 is SGHVS and CDR2 is FQNEAQ. The CDR3 extends over 14 amino acids. V shed 1 base and J shed 2 bases, with 9 bases lying between them. The CDR3 sequence is CASSLGLQTYEQYF. In nucleotides, the CDR3 is TGTGCCAGCAGCTTAGGGCTCCAGACCTACGAGCAGTACTTC.

The J gene is TRBJ1-5, the V gene TRBV11-2; D is unresolved. CDR3 size: 13 residues. Germline V CDR1 and CDR2: SGHAT, FQNNGV. The V end was cut by 5 bases, the J end by 6 bases, with 11 bases between. The CDR3 spells CASSPNLLQPQHF. The DNA of the CDR3 is TGTGCCAGCAGCCCCAACCTCCTTCAGCCCCAGCATTTT.

Turning to this clone: One end of the junction does not line up with germline, which may come from a read error. The chain is built from TRBV11-3 and TRBJ2-7; TRBD2 might be the D (5 bases). There are 15 residues in the CDR3. Germline V CDR1 and CDR2: SGHNT, YENEEA. CDR3 nucleotide sequence: TGTGCCAGCAGGTTAGCCGGGAATGTCCCCTACGAGCAGTACTTC. Protein product: CASRLAGNVPYEQYF.

V gene TRBV7-2 combines with J gene TRBJ1-6; perhaps TRBD1 as D (6 bases). Germline loops: CDR1 SGHTA, CDR2 FQGNSA. The length of the CDR3 is 16 residues. V lost 3 bases to trimming and J lost 9 bases, with 18 bases between them. The CDR3 DNA is TGTGCCAGCAGCTTTACAGGGAGCTCTTCGGGTTCACCCCTCCACTTT. Its translation is CASSFTGSSSGSPLHF. The complete variable domain, with remaining parts taken from reference TRBV7-2 and TRBJ1-6, reads GAGVSQSPSNKVTEKGKDVELRCDPISGHTALYWYRQSLGQGLEFLIYFQGNSAPDKSGLPSDRFSAERTGGSVSTLTIQRTQQEDSAVYLCASSFTGSSSGSPLHFGNGTRLTVT.

The chain employs TRBV18 and TRBJ2-7, with no clear D. The CDR3 is made up of 14 amino acids. V lost 3 bases and J lost 2, with 11 bases in between. Germline values: CDR1 KGHSH, CDR2 LQKENI. The CDR3 is CASSPETAAYEQYF. CDR3 coding DNA: TGTGCCAGCTCACCTGAGACTGCGGCCTACGAGCAGTACTTC.

This rearrangement joins TRBV19 to TRBJ2-3, with D hard to call. The CDR3 contains 12 residues. V lost 3 bases, J lost 6 bases, and 7 bases lay in between. Per germline, CDR1 LNHDA and CDR2 SQIVND (reference sequence). CDR3 sequence: CASSIGRDTQYF. The CDR3 DNA follows: TGTGCCAGTAGTATCGGTAGGGATACGCAGTATTTT.

The chain employs TRBV18 and TRBJ2-5, with unresolved D. Germline CDR1 reads KGHSH; CDR2 reads LQKENI. V dropped 4 bases and J dropped 5 bases, with 11 bases sitting between them. The CDR3 has 13 residues. CDR3 coding DNA: TGTGCCAGCTCACGAGAAGTCGGCGAGACCCAGTACTTC. This gives the protein CASSREVGETQYF.

This rearrangement joins TRBV11-2 to TRBJ1-1; no firm D call. CDR3 length: 13 amino acids. V lost 3 bases and J 3 bases, leaving 8 bases between the germline ends. Germline lookup yields CDR1 SGHAT and CDR2 FQNNGV. This CDR3 reads CASSFSTDTEAFF. CDR3 sequence (DNA): TGTGCCAGCAGCTTTTCGACCGACACTGAAGCTTTCTTT.

V and J are TRBV5-1 and TRBJ2-7, with 9 nucleotides matching TRBD2. In germline, CDR1 is SGHRS, CDR2 YFSETQ. Trimming removed 5 bases from V and 3 bases from J; junction bases left unmatched: 12. CDR3 size: 16 residues. Written as DNA, the CDR3 is TGCGCCAGCAGTTCGGCTAGCGGGGCGACGGGCTACGAGCAGTACTTC. Encoded protein: CASSSASGATGYEQYF.